Below are 11 T cell receptor beta chains sequenced from a single sample in a study of response to subunit inactivated influenza vaccine. TCRdb reprocessed the RT-PCR reads with MiXCR, giving one entry per CDR3 protein. The profile shows roughly 760,000 distinct CDR3 sequences, around 20% of them singletons. The material was PBMCs from blood, obtained approximately 5 days after vaccination. The receptors shown here come from a man aged 50 or older who received an inactivated influenza vaccine.

The chain is built from TRBV7-9 and TRBJ2-1; 11 bases line up with TRBD2. This CDR3 spans 15 amino acids. Losses at the gene ends were 5 bases for V and 7 bases for J; bases not matched to a gene: 7. Germline CDR1 and CDR2: SEHNR and FQNEAQ (reference sequence). CDR3 region: CASSQSGTSGNEQFF. CDR3 DNA: TGTGCCAGCAGCCAATCCGGGACTAGCGGAAATGAGCAGTTCTTC.

The V and J genes are TRBV12-3 or TRBV12-4 and TRBJ2-7; 9 bases agree with TRBD2. With 6 bases clipped from V and 5 bases from J, the junction kept 14 bases outside the gene matches. The CDR3 length is 16 residues. This CDR3 is CASSNRKTSGSHEQYF. CDR3 sequence (DNA): TGTGCCAGCAGCAACCGAAAGACTAGCGGATCCCACGAGCAGTACTTC.

The rearrangement uses TRBV20-1 and TRBJ2-7; D might be TRBD1 (5 bases). Germline CDR1 and CDR2: DFQATT and SNEGSKA (reference sequence). The CDR3 consists of 14 residues. Trimming stripped 6 bases from V and 1 base from J, with 16 bases between. The CDR3 loop reads CSAPSPGKSYEQYF. The CDR3 DNA reads TGCAGTGCCCCTAGTCCAGGGAAGTCCTACGAGCAGTACTTC.

CDR3 nucleotide sequence: TGTGCCAGCAGTTACGGCGATAACACTGAAGCTTTCTTT. Translating gives CASSYGDNTEAFF. The J gene is TRBJ1-1, the V gene TRBV6-5; D remains ambiguous. The germline V gene has CDR1 MNHEY and CDR2 SVGAGI. The CDR3 has 13 residues. Deletions cut 2 bases from V and 2 bases from J, with 6 bases between.

This clonotype was seen a few times. The chain joins TRBV6-1 to TRBJ2-6; D gene uncertain. V dropped 7 bases and J dropped 0 bases, with 10 bases sitting between them. Germline CDR1 reads MNHNS; CDR2 reads SASEGT. The CDR3 is 15 residues long. In DNA form, the CDR3 reads TGTGCCAGCAAGGACCAAGCCTCTGGGGCCAACGTCCTGACTTTC. Encoded protein: CASKDQASGANVLTF.

The chain is built from TRBV4-1 and TRBJ2-2; D unclear. Germline CDR1 is MGHRA and CDR2 is YSYEKL. There are 16 residues in the CDR3. The V gene lost 5 bases and the J gene lost 1 base, with 14 bases spanning the gap. CDR3 amino acids: CASSNLAAVNTGELFF. The CDR3 nucleotides are TGCGCCAGCAGCAACCTGGCGGCGGTGAACACCGGGGAGCTGTTTTTT.

This clonotype was recorded at least ten times. The chain couples TRBV29-1 to TRBJ2-7; 9 nucleotides match TRBD1. The V segment lost 1 base and the J segment 3 bases; nucleotides outside the gene matches: 7. The length of the CDR3 is 15 residues. Germline loops: CDR1 SQVTM, CDR2 ANQGSEA. CDR3 sequence reads: CSVEGWTGAIYEQYF. CDR3 DNA sequence: TGCAGCGTTGAAGGTTGGACAGGGGCGATCTACGAGCAGTACTTC.

V usage is TRBV5-1 and J usage is TRBJ2-7, with D possibly being TRBD2 (5 bases). V gave up 4 bases and J gave up 4 bases, with 18 bases separating them. Germline V gene lookup returns CDR1 SGHRS and CDR2 YFSETQ. The CDR3 loop spans 15 amino acids. CDR3 amino acids: CASSPSSWAGYEQYF. The CDR3 DNA sequence: TGCGCCAGCAGCCCTTCCTCGTGGGCGGGTTACGAGCAGTACTTC. The complete variable domain, with remaining parts taken from reference TRBV5-1 and TRBJ2-7, reads KAGVTQTPRYLIKTRGQQVTLSCSPISGHRSVSWYQQTPGQGLQFLFEYFSETQRNKGNFPGRFSGRQFSNSRSEMNVSTLELGDSALYLCASSPSSWAGYEQYFGPGTRLTVT.

This clonotype was counted between two and nine times. The rearrangement links TRBV5-1 to TRBJ1-2, with D perhaps matching TRBD1 (6 bases). There are 15 residues in the CDR3. Germline V lookup: CDR1 SGHRS, CDR2 YFSETQ. V lost 2 bases and J lost 2, with 13 bases in between. Written as DNA, the CDR3 is TGCGCCAGCAGCTTAGCAAACAGGGTAAACTATGGCTACACCTTC. Protein sequence: CASSLANRVNYGYTF.

There are a few counts of this clonotype. This chain joins TRBV5-1 and TRBJ1-1; TRBD1 aligns across 10 bases. J was trimmed by 4 bases and V by 4 bases; bases with no gene match: 4. The CDR3 covers 14 residues. Germline V gene lookup returns CDR1 SGHRS and CDR2 YFSETQ. Written as DNA, the CDR3 is TGCGCCAGCAGCGGGACAGGGGCGGGCACTGAAGCTTTCTTT. As protein: CASSGTGAGTEAFF.

The chain couples TRBV7-2 to TRBJ2-2, with D unclear. This CDR3 spans 13 amino acids. In germline, CDR1 is SGHTA, CDR2 FQGNSA. The V end was cut by 8 bases, the J end by 0 bases, with 7 bases between. The CDR3: CASGSPNTGELFF. DNA of the CDR3: TGTGCCAGCGGCTCCCCGAACACCGGGGAGCTGTTTTTT. The full variable domain, rest sourced from reference TRBV7-2 and TRBJ2-2, is GAGVSQSPSNKVTEKGKDVELRCDPISGHTALYWYRQSLGQGLEFLIYFQGNSAPDKSGLPSDRFSAERTGGSVSTLTIQRTQQEDSAVYLCASGSPNTGELFFGEGSRLTVL.